These 3 T cell receptor beta chains were all obtained from the same sample, sequenced in a study of OX40 agonist ivuxolimab in advanced cancers. Clones were sequenced by immunoSEQ multiplex PCR, and TCRdb holds only the in-frame ones, with some missing. The sample holds 60,000 to 65,000 clones, 70% to 90% seen once. Sample: CD4+ or CD8+ T cells sorted from blood, taken in a trial of the OX40 agonist ivuxolimab. All receptors derive from an adult with an advanced solid tumor such as melanoma, head and neck, liver or kidney cancer.

The rearrangement links TRBV5-1 to TRBJ2-1; D ambiguous. The germline CDR1 and CDR2 sequences are SGHRS and YFSETQ. CDR3 length: 14 amino acids. V was shortened by 4 bases and J by 4 bases, with 12 bases between the two germline ends. DNA of the CDR3: TGCGCCAGCAGCCCCTCTCTAGGTTACAATGAGCAGTTCTTC. Residues: CASSPSLGYNEQFF.

The V gene is TRBV2, the J gene TRBJ1-5; TRBD1 matches at 11 bases. This CDR3 contains 15 residues. Per the germline V gene, CDR1 is SNHLY and CDR2 is FYNNEI. V shed 2 bases and J 7 bases; nucleotides not matched to a gene: 4. CDR3 DNA: TGTGCCAGCAGTGAACTTGGACAGGGGGCCCAGCCCCAGCATTTT. Translation gives CASSELGQGAQPQHF.

The rearrangement uses TRBV5-1 and TRBJ2-3, with D tentatively TRBD2 (5 bases). Trimming removed 3 bases at V and 2 bases at J, with 19 bases between. This CDR3 has 17 residues. Per germline, CDR1 SGHRS and CDR2 YFSETQ. CDR3 sequence reads: CASSYTPGLGYTDTQYF. In DNA, the CDR3 is TGCGCCAGCAGCTACACACCAGGACTTGGGTACACAGATACGCAGTATTTT. Drawing the rest from reference TRBV5-1 and TRBJ2-3, the complete variable domain is KAGVTQTPRYLIKTRGQQVTLSCSPISGHRSVSWYQQTPGQGLQFLFEYFSETQRNKGNFPGRFSGRQFSNSRSEMNVSTLELGDSALYLCASSYTPGLGYTDTQYFGPGTRLTVL.